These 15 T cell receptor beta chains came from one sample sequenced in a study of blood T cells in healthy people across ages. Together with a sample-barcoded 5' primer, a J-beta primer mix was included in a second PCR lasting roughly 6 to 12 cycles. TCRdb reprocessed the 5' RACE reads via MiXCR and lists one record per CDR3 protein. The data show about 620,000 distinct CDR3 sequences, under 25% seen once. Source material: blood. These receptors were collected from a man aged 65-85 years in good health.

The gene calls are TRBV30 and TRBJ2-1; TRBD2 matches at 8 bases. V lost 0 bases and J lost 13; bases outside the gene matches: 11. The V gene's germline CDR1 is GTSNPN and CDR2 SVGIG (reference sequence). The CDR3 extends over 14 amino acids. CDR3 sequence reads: CAWSVRAGGLVQFF. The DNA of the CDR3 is TGTGCCTGGAGTGTAAGGGCGGGGGGACTAGTTCAGTTCTTC.

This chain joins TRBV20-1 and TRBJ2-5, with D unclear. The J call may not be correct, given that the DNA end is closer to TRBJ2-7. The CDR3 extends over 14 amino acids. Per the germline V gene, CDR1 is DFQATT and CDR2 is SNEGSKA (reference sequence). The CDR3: CSASEGRQSYEQYF. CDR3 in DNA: TGCAGTGCTAGTGAAGGAAGGCAGTCCTACGAGCAGTACTTC.

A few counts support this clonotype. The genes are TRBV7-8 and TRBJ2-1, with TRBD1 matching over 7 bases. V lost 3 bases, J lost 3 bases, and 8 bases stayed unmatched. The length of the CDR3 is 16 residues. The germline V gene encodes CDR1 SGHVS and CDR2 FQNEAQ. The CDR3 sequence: CASSFIERGHYNEQFF. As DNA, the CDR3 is TGTGCCAGCAGCTTTATTGAAAGGGGGCACTACAATGAGCAGTTCTTC.

The CDR3 protein is CSAIPGVGRRYTF. CDR3 sequence (DNA): TGCAGTGCTATTCCAGGGGTTGGTCGGCGCTACACCTTC. V is TRBV20-1 and J is TRBJ1-2; D perhaps matches TRBD1 (6 bases). The CDR3 covers 13 residues. Germline-derived CDR1 and CDR2 are DFQATT and SNEGSKA (reference sequence). V lost 4 bases to trimming and J lost 9 bases, with 18 bases between them.

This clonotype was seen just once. CDR3 in amino acids: CASSSGPANGYTF. CDR3 bases: TGTGCCAGCAGTTCCGGTCCCGCCAATGGCTACACCTTC. The V gene is TRBV27, the J gene TRBJ1-2; D uncertain. V was shortened by 4 bases and J by 6 bases, with 12 bases between the two germline ends. CDR1 is MNHEY and CDR2 is SMNVEV in the germline V gene (reference sequence). This CDR3 is built from 13 residues.

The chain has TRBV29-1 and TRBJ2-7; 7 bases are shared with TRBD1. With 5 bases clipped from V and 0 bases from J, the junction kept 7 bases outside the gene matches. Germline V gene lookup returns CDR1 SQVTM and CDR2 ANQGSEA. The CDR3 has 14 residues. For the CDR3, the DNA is TGCAGCGTTACCAAAGGGGGCAGCTCCTACGAGCAGTACTTC. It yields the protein CSVTKGGSSYEQYF.

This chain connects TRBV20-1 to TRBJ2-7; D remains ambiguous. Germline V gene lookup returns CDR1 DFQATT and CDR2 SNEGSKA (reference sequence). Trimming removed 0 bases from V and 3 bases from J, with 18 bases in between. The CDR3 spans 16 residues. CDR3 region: CSARDQTEKSLYEQYF. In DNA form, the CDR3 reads TGCAGTGCTAGAGATCAAACAGAGAAGTCCCTCTACGAGCAGTACTTC.

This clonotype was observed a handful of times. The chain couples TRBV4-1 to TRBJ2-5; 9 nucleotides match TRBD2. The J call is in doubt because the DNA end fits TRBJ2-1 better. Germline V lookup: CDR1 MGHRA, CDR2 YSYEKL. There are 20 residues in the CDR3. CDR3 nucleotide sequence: TGCGCCAGCAGCCAAGAATCCGTGAGTGTAGCGGGAGTCTGGGACAATGAGCAGTTCTTC. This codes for CASSQESVSVAGVWDNEQFF.

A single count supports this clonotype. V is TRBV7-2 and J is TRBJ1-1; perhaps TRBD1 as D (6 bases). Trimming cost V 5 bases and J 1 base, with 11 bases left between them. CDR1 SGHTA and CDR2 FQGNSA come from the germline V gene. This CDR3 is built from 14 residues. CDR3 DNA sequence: TGTGCCAGCAGCACACAGGGACGGAACACTGAAGCTTTCTTT. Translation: CASSTQGRNTEAFF.

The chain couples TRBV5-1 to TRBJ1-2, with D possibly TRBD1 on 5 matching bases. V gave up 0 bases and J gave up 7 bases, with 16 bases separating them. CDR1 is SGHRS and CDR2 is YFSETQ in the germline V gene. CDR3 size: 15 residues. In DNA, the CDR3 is TGCGCCAGCAGCTTGGACGTGACAGTCAGCGGTGGCTACACCTTC. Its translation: CASSLDVTVSGGYTF.

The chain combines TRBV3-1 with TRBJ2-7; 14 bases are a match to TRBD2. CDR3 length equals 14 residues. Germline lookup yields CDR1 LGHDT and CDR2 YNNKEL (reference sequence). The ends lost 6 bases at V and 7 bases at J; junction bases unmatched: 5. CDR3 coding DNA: TGTGCCAGCAGAGGACTAGCGGGAGGTGATGAGCAGTACTTC. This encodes CASRGLAGGDEQYF.

In nucleotides, the CDR3 is TGCGCCAGCAGCCCTAGACTAGCGGGAGGGAGTAGTAATGAGCAGTTCTTC. Translating it yields CASSPRLAGGSSNEQFF. The chain couples TRBV5-1 to TRBJ2-1; 14 bases match TRBD2. This CDR3 has 17 amino acids. Germline CDR1 reads SGHRS; CDR2 reads YFSETQ. After removal of 4 bases from V and 7 bases from J, the junction contained 10 bases not matched to a gene.

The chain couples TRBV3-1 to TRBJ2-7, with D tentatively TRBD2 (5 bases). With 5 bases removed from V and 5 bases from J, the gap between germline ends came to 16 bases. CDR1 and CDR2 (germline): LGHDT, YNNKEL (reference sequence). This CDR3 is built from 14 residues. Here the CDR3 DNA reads TGTGCCAGCAGCTATGGGAGAAGGAACCACGAGCAGTACTTC. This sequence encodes CASSYGRRNHEQYF.

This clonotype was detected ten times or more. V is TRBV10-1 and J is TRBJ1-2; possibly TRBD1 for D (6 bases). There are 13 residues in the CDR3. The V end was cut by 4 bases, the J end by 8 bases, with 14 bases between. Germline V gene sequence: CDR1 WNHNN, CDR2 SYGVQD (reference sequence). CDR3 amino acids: CASSGNRVGGYTF. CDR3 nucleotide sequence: TGCGCCAGCAGTGGTAACAGGGTTGGCGGCTACACCTTC.

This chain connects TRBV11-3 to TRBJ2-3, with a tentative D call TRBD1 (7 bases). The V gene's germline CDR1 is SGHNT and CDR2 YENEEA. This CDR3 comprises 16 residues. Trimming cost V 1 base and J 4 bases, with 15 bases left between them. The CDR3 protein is CASSLGGGGIADTQYF. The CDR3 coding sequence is TGTGCCAGCAGCTTAGGTGGAGGGGGCATCGCAGATACGCAGTATTTT. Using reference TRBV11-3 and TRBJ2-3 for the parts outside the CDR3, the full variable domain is EAGVVQSPRYKIIEKKQPVAFWCNPISGHNTLYWYLQNLGQGPELLIRYENEEAVDDSQLPKDRFSAERLKGVDSTLKIQPAELGDSAVYLCASSLGGGGIADTQYFGPGTRLTVL.